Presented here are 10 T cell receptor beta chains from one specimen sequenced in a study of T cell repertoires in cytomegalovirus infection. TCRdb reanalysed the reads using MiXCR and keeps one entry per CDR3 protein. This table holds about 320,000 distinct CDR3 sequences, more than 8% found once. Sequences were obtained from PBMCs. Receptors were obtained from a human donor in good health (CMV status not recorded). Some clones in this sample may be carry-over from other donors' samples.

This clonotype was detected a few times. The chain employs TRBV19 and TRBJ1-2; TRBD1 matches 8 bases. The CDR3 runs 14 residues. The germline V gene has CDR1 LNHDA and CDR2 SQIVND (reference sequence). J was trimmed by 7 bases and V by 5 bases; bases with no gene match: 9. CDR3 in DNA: TGTGCCAGTAGTCCGACAGGGGAGAAGGGTGGCTACACCTTC. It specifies CASSPTGEKGGYTF.

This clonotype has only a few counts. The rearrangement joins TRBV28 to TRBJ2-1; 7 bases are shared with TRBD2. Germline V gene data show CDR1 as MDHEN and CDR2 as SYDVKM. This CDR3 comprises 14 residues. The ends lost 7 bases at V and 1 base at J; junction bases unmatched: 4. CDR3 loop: CASNRGVSYNEQFF. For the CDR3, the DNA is TGTGCCAGCAATCGGGGGGTTTCCTACAATGAGCAGTTCTTC.

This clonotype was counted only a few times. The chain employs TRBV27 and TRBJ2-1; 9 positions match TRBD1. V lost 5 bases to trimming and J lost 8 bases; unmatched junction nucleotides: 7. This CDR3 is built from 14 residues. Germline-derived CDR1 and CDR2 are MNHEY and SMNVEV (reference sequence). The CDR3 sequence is CASSLWTGADEQFF. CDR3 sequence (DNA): TGTGCCAGCAGTCTTTGGACAGGGGCTGATGAGCAGTTCTTC.

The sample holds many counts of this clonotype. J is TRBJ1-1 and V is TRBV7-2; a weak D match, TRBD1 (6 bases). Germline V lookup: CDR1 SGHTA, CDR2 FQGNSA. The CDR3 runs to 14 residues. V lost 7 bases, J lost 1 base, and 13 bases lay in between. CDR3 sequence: CASIQGIWNTEAFF. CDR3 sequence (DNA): TGTGCCAGCATCCAGGGGATCTGGAACACTGAAGCTTTCTTT.

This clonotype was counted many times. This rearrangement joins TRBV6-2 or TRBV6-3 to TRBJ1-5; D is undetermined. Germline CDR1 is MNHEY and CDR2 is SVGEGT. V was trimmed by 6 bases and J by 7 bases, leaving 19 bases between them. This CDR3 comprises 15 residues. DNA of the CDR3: TGTGCCAGCAGCCCGCCAATATTAGGAATACAGCCCCAGCATTTT. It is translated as CASSPPILGIQPQHF.

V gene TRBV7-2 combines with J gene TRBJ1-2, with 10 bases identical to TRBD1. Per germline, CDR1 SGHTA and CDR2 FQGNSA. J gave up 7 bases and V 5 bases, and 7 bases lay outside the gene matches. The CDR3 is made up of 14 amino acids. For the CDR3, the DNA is TGTGCCAGCAGCGCCGGACAGGGGGGTTTTGGCTACACCTTC. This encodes CASSAGQGGFGYTF.

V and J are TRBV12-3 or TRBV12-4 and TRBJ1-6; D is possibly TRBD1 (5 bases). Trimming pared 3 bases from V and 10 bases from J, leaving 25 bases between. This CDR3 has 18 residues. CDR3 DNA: TGTGCCAGCAGTTTCCTTAGGGGAGGACGGGGGGATCGGTCACCCCTCCACTTT. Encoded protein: CASSFLRGGRGDRSPLHF.

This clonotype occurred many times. CDR3: CASSSLGSNTEAFF. The CDR3 coding sequence is TGTGCCAGCAGTTCCCTCGGAAGTAACACTGAAGCTTTCTTT. The rearrangement links TRBV12-3 or TRBV12-4 to TRBJ1-1, with D hard to call. The CDR3 is made up of 14 amino acids. The V gene lost 4 bases and the J gene lost 2 bases, with 11 bases spanning the gap.

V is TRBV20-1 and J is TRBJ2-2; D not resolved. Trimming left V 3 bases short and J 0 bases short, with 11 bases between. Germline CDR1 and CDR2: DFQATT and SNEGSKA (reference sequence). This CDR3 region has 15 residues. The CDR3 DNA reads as TGCAGTGCTAGCGGACGGCCACCGAACACCGGGGAGCTGTTTTTT. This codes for CSASGRPPNTGELFF.

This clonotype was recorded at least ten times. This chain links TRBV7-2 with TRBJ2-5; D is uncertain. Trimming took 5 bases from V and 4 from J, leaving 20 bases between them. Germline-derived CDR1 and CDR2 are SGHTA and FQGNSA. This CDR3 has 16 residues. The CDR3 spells CASSLIQLGRGETQYF. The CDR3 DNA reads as TGTGCCAGCAGCCTCATACAGCTTGGGCGTGGAGAGACCCAGTACTTC.